These 21 T cell receptor beta chains share one sample of origin, sequenced in a study of blood T cell repertoires in COVID-19. Clones were sequenced by immunoSEQ multiplex PCR, and TCRdb holds only the in-frame ones, with some missing. The table lists 95,000 to 100,000 clones, approximately 84% of them singletons. Sequenced input: peripheral blood. The receptors originated from a human donor in a cohort sampled during active COVID-19.

This sequence joins TRBV25-1 and TRBJ2-7; the D gene is possibly TRBD2 (7 bases). This CDR3 spans 14 amino acids. Looked up from germline, CDR1 is MGHDK and CDR2 is SYGVNS. The V end lost 5 bases, the J end lost 5 bases, and 16 bases lay between the germline ends. CDR3 sequence reads: CASSKTGGPNEQYF. For the CDR3, the DNA is TGTGCCAGCAGTAAGACCGGGGGGCCCAACGAGCAGTACTTC.

This chain uses TRBV28 with TRBJ1-2, with D unclear. This CDR3 has 14 residues. V was trimmed by 3 bases and J by 2 bases, leaving 10 bases between them. The germline V gene has CDR1 MDHEN and CDR2 SYDVKM. CDR3 amino acids: CASSFESLNYGYTF. DNA of the CDR3: TGTGCCAGCAGTTTTGAGAGTCTGAACTATGGCTACACCTTC.

Remarks on this clone: A read error may account for a junction end that differs from germline. The chain has TRBV28 and TRBJ1-1; TRBD1 matches 10 bases. The V gene's germline CDR1 is MDHEN and CDR2 SYDVKM. The CDR3 is 12 residues long. Here the CDR3 reads CASSLSPGQGFF. The CDR3 region has the DNA TGTGCCAGCAGTTTATCTCCGGGACAGGGGTTTTTT. The full variable domain, its missing parts supplied by reference TRBV28 and TRBJ1-1, is DVKVTQSSRYLVKRTGEKVFLECVQDMDHENMFWYRQDPGLGLRLIYFSYDVKMKEKGDIPEGYSVSREKKERFSLILESASTNQTSMYLCASSLSPGQGFFGQGTRLTVV.

The J gene is TRBJ2-7, the V gene TRBV28, with 8 positions matching TRBD2. Germline V gene sequence: CDR1 MDHEN, CDR2 SYDVKM. V was pared by 6 bases and J by 3 bases, with 7 bases of the junction left unmatched. The CDR3 length is 14 residues. The CDR3 region has the DNA TGTGCCAGCAGCAGCCCAGGGACTAGCTACGAGCAGTACTTC. Residues: CASSSPGTSYEQYF.

The gene calls are TRBV9 and TRBJ2-1; no reliable D call. V was clipped by 3 bases and J by 0 bases, with 10 bases between them. This CDR3 spans 15 amino acids. Per germline, CDR1 SGDLS and CDR2 YYNGEE. CDR3 sequence (DNA): TGTGCCAGCAGCGCGACGTACAGCTCCTACAATGAGCAGTTCTTC. Protein sequence: CASSATYSSYNEQFF.

This sequence joins TRBV12-5 and TRBJ2-2, with a tentative D call TRBD1 (6 bases). The ends were cut back, 9 bases at V and 1 base at J, with 15 bases in the middle. The CDR3 is made up of 15 amino acids. Germline CDR1 LGHNT, CDR2 FRNRAP. The CDR3 region is CASVNREGNTGELFF. CDR3 in DNA: TGTGCTAGCGTGAACAGGGAAGGGAACACCGGGGAGCTGTTTTTT.

The chain has TRBV2 and TRBJ2-3, with TRBD2 identical over 7 bases. V was pared by 5 bases and J by 2 bases, with 10 bases of the junction left unmatched. In germline, CDR1 is SNHLY, CDR2 FYNNEI. This CDR3 comprises 16 residues. The CDR3 DNA reads TGTGCCAGCAGTCCTCAGAGCGGGGTGATCACAGATACGCAGTATTTT. Translated: CASSPQSGVITDTQYF.

This sequence joins TRBV27 and TRBJ2-5; TRBD1 matches 9 bases. This CDR3 is 15 amino acids long. Germline lookup yields CDR1 MNHEY and CDR2 SMNVEV (reference sequence). With V trimmed by 2 bases and J by 3 bases, 4 bases remained unmatched. This CDR3 is CASSLAGTGKETQYF. CDR3 bases: TGTGCCAGCAGTTTAGCCGGGACAGGGAAAGAGACCCAGTACTTC.

The chain combines TRBV25-1 with TRBJ1-1; the D gene is possibly TRBD1 (6 bases). In germline, CDR1 is MGHDK, CDR2 SYGVNS. This CDR3 has 13 amino acids. V dropped 5 bases and J dropped 3 bases, with 10 bases sitting between them. The CDR3 region has the DNA TGTGCCAGCAGTCAAGGGGGGGACACTGAAGCTTTCTTT. Protein product: CASSQGGDTEAFF. The variable domain in full, completed from reference TRBV25-1 and TRBJ1-1, reads EADIYQTPRYLVIGTGKKITLECSQTMGHDKMYWYQQDPGMELHLIHYSYGVNSTEKGDLSSESTVSRIRTEHFPLTLESARPSHTSQYLCASSQGGDTEAFFGQGTRLTVV.

This clone was seen only once. The chain couples TRBV7-9 to TRBJ2-3, with D possibly matching TRBD2 (6 bases). Trimming stripped 3 bases from V and 2 bases from J, with 18 bases between. The CDR3 is made up of 17 amino acids. Germline CDR1 reads SEHNR; CDR2 reads FQNEAQ (reference sequence). DNA for the CDR3: TGTGCCAGCAGCTTGCGGGGAAATCCCGGGACCACAGATACGCAGTATTTT. As protein: CASSLRGNPGTTDTQYF.

The chain is built from TRBV5-1 and TRBJ1-3; tentative D call: TRBD1 (5 bases). The length of the CDR3 is 13 residues. Trimming removed 4 bases from V and 8 bases from J, with 13 bases in between. Germline CDR1 is SGHRS and CDR2 is YFSETQ. The CDR3 sequence is CASSIGHGDTIYF. The DNA of the CDR3 is TGCGCCAGCAGCATAGGACATGGGGACACCATATATTTT. The variable domain in full, completed from reference TRBV5-1 and TRBJ1-3, reads KAGVTQTPRYLIKTRGQQVTLSCSPISGHRSVSWYQQTPGQGLQFLFEYFSETQRNKGNFPGRFSGRQFSNSRSEMNVSTLELGDSALYLCASSIGHGDTIYFGEGSWLTVV.

The chain uses TRBV3-1 (or the pseudogene TRBV3-2) and TRBJ2-7; 9 bases agree with TRBD1. The CDR3 runs to 17 residues. Germline V gene lookup returns CDR1 LGHDT and CDR2 YNNKEL (reference sequence). Trimming took 5 bases from V and 0 from J; bases not matched to a gene: 11. CDR3 sequence reads: CASSRRYTGGNSYEQYF. The CDR3 DNA follows: TGTGCCAGCAGCAGACGATATACAGGGGGCAACTCCTACGAGCAGTACTTC.

This sequence joins TRBV24-1 and TRBJ1-5; 7 bases match TRBD1. In germline, CDR1 is KGHDR, CDR2 SFDVKD. This CDR3 is 13 amino acids long. V lost 8 bases and J lost 2; bases outside the gene matches: 2. The CDR3 sequence: CATNDRGNQPQHF. The CDR3 DNA is TGTGCCACCAACGACAGGGGCAATCAGCCCCAGCATTTT.

The rearrangement uses TRBV27 and TRBJ1-4; TRBD1 agrees at 11 bases. CDR3 length: 15 amino acids. V lost 2 bases and J lost 4; bases outside the gene matches: 0. The V gene's germline CDR1 is MNHEY and CDR2 SMNVEV (reference sequence). DNA of the CDR3: TGTGCCAGCAGTTTAGGGACAGGGGGTAATGAAAAACTGTTTTTT. Translated, it gives CASSLGTGGNEKLFF.

This clone was observed once. The chain combines TRBV5-5 with TRBJ1-2; 7 positions agree with TRBD1. The CDR3 has 16 residues. Per the germline V gene, CDR1 is SGHKS and CDR2 is YYEKEE (reference sequence). J gave up 2 bases and V 0 bases, and 7 bases lay outside the gene matches. The CDR3 nucleotides are TGTGCCAGCAGCTTGGCAGGCAGGGGGACGAACTATGGCTACACCTTC. It is translated as CASSLAGRGTNYGYTF.

The chain uses TRBV25-1 and TRBJ1-1, with a weak D call TRBD1 (6 bases). Germline-derived CDR1 and CDR2 are MGHDK and SYGVNS. The CDR3 has 17 residues. Trimming took 7 bases from V and 0 from J, leaving 21 bases between them. The CDR3 loop reads CASIPGGLNRLNTEAFF. The CDR3 DNA follows: TGTGCCAGCATTCCGGGGGGCTTAAATCGTCTGAACACTGAAGCTTTCTTT.

The chain has TRBV3-1 (or the pseudogene TRBV3-2) and TRBJ1-4; 8 positions match TRBD1. V gave up 0 bases and J gave up 7 bases; unmatched junction bases: 7. This CDR3 contains 16 residues. Germline CDR1 reads LGHDT; CDR2 reads YNNKEL (reference sequence). The CDR3 DNA follows: TGTGCCAGCAGCCAAGATCTCAGGACAGGGATTGAAAAACTGTTTTTT. This translates into CASSQDLRTGIEKLFF.

The chain has TRBV19 and TRBJ1-4, with D maybe TRBD1 (6 bases). This CDR3 is 16 amino acids long. Germline values: CDR1 LNHDA, CDR2 SQIVND (reference sequence). The V and J ends lost 5 bases and 0 bases respectively, with 13 bases between them. As DNA, the CDR3 is TGTGCCAGTAGTTGGCAGGGGCTAGCAACTAATGAAAAACTGTTTTTT. This translates into CASSWQGLATNEKLFF.

A single count supports this clone. The chain couples TRBV5-1 to TRBJ1-4, with 9 nucleotides matching TRBD1. The CDR3 extends over 14 amino acids. V shed 6 bases, J shed 5 bases, and the junction held 5 bases outside the gene matches. Per the germline V gene, CDR1 is SGHRS and CDR2 is YFSETQ. CDR3 loop: CASNPGQGNEKLFF. CDR3 DNA sequence: TGCGCCAGCAACCCTGGACAGGGGAATGAAAAACTGTTTTTT.

The chain recombines TRBV28 with TRBJ2-7, with D hard to call. The CDR3 runs to 14 residues. V was cut by 2 bases and J by 1 base, with 9 bases left in between. Germline CDR1 and CDR2: MDHEN and SYDVKM. The CDR3 DNA reads TGTGCCAGCAGTTTAGGCGGCTTGTCCTACGAGCAGTACTTC. Protein: CASSLGGLSYEQYF. Drawing the rest from reference TRBV28 and TRBJ2-7, the complete variable domain is DVKVTQSSRYLVKRTGEKVFLECVQDMDHENMFWYRQDPGLGLRLIYFSYDVKMKEKGDIPEGYSVSREKKERFSLILESASTNQTSMYLCASSLGGLSYEQYFGPGTRLTVT.

The V call is TRBV5-1, the J call TRBJ2-1, with 12 bases matching TRBD2. The CDR3 totals 16 residues. Trimming cost V 4 bases and J 2 bases; bases outside gene matches: 4. Germline V gives CDR1 SGHRS, CDR2 YFSETQ. This chain's CDR3 is CASSPTSGSTYNEQFF. CDR3 DNA: TGCGCCAGCAGCCCGACTAGCGGGAGCACCTACAATGAGCAGTTCTTC.